These 9 T cell receptor beta chains were sequenced from one sample in a study of cytomegalovirus exposure and HLA in healthy donors. 60 Vbeta and 13 Jbeta primers were used in PCR. Assay: immunoSEQ multiplex PCR; the TCRdb copy retains only in-frame clones and omits some. The sample contains approximately 160,000 clones, roughly four fifths of which appear only once. Sequenced material: PBMCs. Receptors originate from a man aged 40-49 years in good health and CMV-seronegative.

This chain connects TRBV18 to TRBJ1-2; possible D gene TRBD1, 5 bases. This CDR3 has 16 amino acids. V shed 1 base and J shed 3 bases, with 15 bases lying between them. From germline, CDR1 is KGHSH and CDR2 LQKENI. The CDR3 spells CASSPRRQRGDYGYTF. Written as DNA, the CDR3 is TGTGCCAGCTCACCACGGAGACAGCGAGGAGACTATGGCTACACCTTC.

This clone showed up just a few times. V gene TRBV2 combines with J gene TRBJ2-3, with 7 positions matching TRBD1. V shed 6 bases, J shed 3 bases, and the junction held 6 bases outside the gene matches. The CDR3 totals 14 residues. The V gene's germline CDR1 is SNHLY and CDR2 FYNNEI. The CDR3 region has the DNA TGTGCCAGCAGCTTGGACAGGAGAACAGATACGCAGTATTTT. Amino acid sequence: CASSLDRRTDTQYF.

V usage is TRBV19 and J usage is TRBJ2-1; the D gene is possibly TRBD2 (6 bases). The CDR3 extends over 13 amino acids. The germline V and J ends were trimmed by 5 bases and 9 bases, with 14 bases remaining between them. Germline CDR1 reads LNHDA; CDR2 reads SQIVND (reference sequence). The CDR3 bases are TGTGCCAGTAGTTATGTCCAAGCGGGTGAGCAGTTCTTC. Amino acid sequence: CASSYVQAGEQFF.

The V gene is TRBV10-3, the J gene TRBJ2-2; weak D call: TRBD2 (5 bases). Germline assignment: CDR1 ENHRY and CDR2 SYGVKD. The V gene lost 6 bases and the J gene lost 5 bases, with 10 bases spanning the gap. The CDR3 totals 13 residues. The CDR3 loop reads CAIRPTGTGELFF. Here the CDR3 DNA reads TGTGCCATCAGGCCGACGGGAACCGGGGAGCTGTTTTTT.

The genes are TRBV4-1 and TRBJ1-1; no clear D. V gave up 4 bases and J gave up 1 base, with 10 bases separating them. Germline CDR1 is MGHRA and CDR2 is YSYEKL. The CDR3 contains 14 residues. CDR3 in DNA: TGCGCCAGCAGCCCTCTATCCGAGAACACTGAAGCTTTCTTT. Protein product: CASSPLSENTEAFF.

Worth noting for this clone: At one boundary the junction diverges from the germline segment, which might be a read error. The rearrangement uses TRBV28 and TRBJ2-6; TRBD1 might be the D (5 bases). Germline CDR1 and CDR2: MDHEN and SYDVKM. The CDR3 contains 17 residues. The CDR3 loop reads CASSFVHQLGGANGLTF. The CDR3 nucleotides are TGTGCCAGCAGTTTTGTACACCAACTGGGTGGGGCCAACGGCCTGACTTTC.

By share, this clone counts as medium-sized (0.01 to 0.1%). The chain employs TRBV4-2 and TRBJ2-5; D possibly corresponds to TRBD1 (5 bases). V lost 5 bases, J lost 0 bases, and 7 bases lay in between. Looked up from germline, CDR1 is LGHNA and CDR2 is YNFKEQ. This CDR3 region has 13 residues. CDR3 nucleotide sequence: TGTGCCAGCAGCACCAGGGACCAAGAGACCCAGTACTTC. It codes for CASSTRDQETQYF.

The chain has TRBV7-9 and TRBJ2-1, with D possibly TRBD2 on 5 matching bases. Trimming pared 5 bases from V and 7 bases from J, leaving 9 bases between. This CDR3 is built from 12 residues. CDR1 and CDR2 from the germline V gene are SEHNR and FQNEAQ (reference sequence). The CDR3 sequence is CASSRERNEQFF. The CDR3 DNA reads as TGTGCCAGCAGCCGGGAAAGAAATGAGCAGTTCTTC.

CDR3 sequence (DNA): TGTGCCAGCAGCCGCGGGATGGGACAGAGCTCCTACAATGAGCAGTTCTTC. Translation gives CASSRGMGQSSYNEQFF. The rearrangement joins TRBV7-2 to TRBJ2-1, with a weak D call TRBD1 (7 bases). Per germline, CDR1 SGHTA and CDR2 FQGNSA. The CDR3 has 17 amino acids. Trimming stripped 5 bases from V and 0 bases from J, with 17 bases between.